This entry lists 10 T cell receptor beta chains sequenced from one sample in a study of blood T cell repertoires in COVID-19. The protocol was immunoSEQ multiplex PCR, while the TCRdb copy is restricted to in-frame clones and leaves out a portion. The sample holds roughly 150,000 clones; around 81% are singletons and the top ten take approximately 8.2%. The material sequenced was peripheral blood. All receptors derive from a woman aged 80 or older with COVID-19, enrolled during active disease.

The V call is TRBV11-2, the J call TRBJ1-4; D possibly corresponds to TRBD1 (5 bases). CDR1 and CDR2 (germline): SGHAT, FQNNGV. Trimming took 2 bases from V and 5 from J, leaving 9 bases between them. CDR3 length: 14 amino acids. CDR3 DNA: TGTGCCAGCAGCTTATTAGGGGTAAATGAAAAACTGTTTTTT. Protein product: CASSLLGVNEKLFF.

V and J are TRBV28 and TRBJ1-2; D is unresolved. The CDR3 is made up of 13 amino acids. Germline CDR1 and CDR2: MDHEN and SYDVKM. The V gene lost 10 bases and the J gene lost 4 bases, with 16 bases spanning the gap. The CDR3 region is CATRPVQTYGYTF. CDR3 sequence (DNA): TGTGCCACCAGACCTGTACAGACCTATGGCTACACCTTC.

J is TRBJ1-3 and V is TRBV5-1; 7 bases agree with TRBD1. CDR1 SGHRS and CDR2 YFSETQ come from the germline V gene. The CDR3 has 15 residues. With V trimmed by 3 bases and J by 1 base, 4 bases remained unmatched. CDR3 coding DNA: TGCGCCAGCAGCTCCGAGACAGGGTCTGGAAACACCATATATTTT. Translated: CASSSETGSGNTIYF.

The V call is TRBV19, the J call TRBJ2-3; TRBD2 aligns across 15 bases. Germline CDR1 and CDR2: LNHDA and SQIVND (reference sequence). With V trimmed by 4 bases and J by 2 bases, 7 bases remained unmatched. The CDR3 has 18 amino acids. This CDR3 reads CASSKGLAGGMYTDTQYF. As DNA, the CDR3 is TGTGCCAGTAGTAAAGGACTAGCGGGGGGGATGTACACAGATACGCAGTATTTT. Together with reference TRBV19 and TRBJ2-3, the CDR3 gives the full variable domain: DGGITQSPKYLFRKEGQNVTLSCEQNLNHDAMYWYRQDPGQGLRLIYYSQIVNDFQKGDIAEGYSVSREKKESFPLTVTSAQKNPTAFYLCASSKGLAGGMYTDTQYFGPGTRLTVL.

The chain employs TRBV5-1 and TRBJ2-1; 9 nucleotides line up with TRBD2. Trimming cost V 0 bases and J 6 bases; bases outside gene matches: 7. Germline values: CDR1 SGHRS, CDR2 YFSETQ. The CDR3 runs to 16 residues. The CDR3 DNA reads TGCGCCAGCAGCTTGGCCGGCGCGGGAGGGCCCAATGAGCAGTTCTTC. It specifies CASSLAGAGGPNEQFF. Based on the CDR3 plus reference TRBV5-1 and TRBJ2-1, the full variable domain is KAGVTQTPRYLIKTRGQQVTLSCSPISGHRSVSWYQQTPGQGLQFLFEYFSETQRNKGNFPGRFSGRQFSNSRSEMNVSTLELGDSALYLCASSLAGAGGPNEQFFGPGTRLTVL.

The chain has TRBV28 and TRBJ2-7; D is unclear. Germline CDR1 MDHEN, CDR2 SYDVKM. CDR3 length: 14 amino acids. V was shortened by 3 bases and J by 1 base, with 10 bases between the two germline ends. Here the CDR3 DNA reads TGTGCCAGCAGTTTGTTATTCGGGTCCTACGAGCAGTACTTC. Its protein is CASSLLFGSYEQYF.

This sequence joins TRBV3-1 (or the pseudogene TRBV3-2) and TRBJ2-2; the D gene is possibly TRBD1 (6 bases). Trimming took off 3 bases at V and 4 bases at J, with 9 bases between the two ends. Germline V gene sequence: CDR1 LGHDT, CDR2 YNNKEL (reference sequence). The CDR3 spans 14 residues. DNA of the CDR3: TGTGCCAGCAGCCAGGGACAACCCACCGGGGAGCTGTTTTTT. Translating gives CASSQGQPTGELFF.

This sequence joins TRBV25-1 and TRBJ1-6; 7 bases map to TRBD1. With 8 bases clipped from V and 5 bases from J, the junction kept 3 bases outside the gene matches. CDR1 MGHDK and CDR2 SYGVNS come from the germline V gene. The CDR3 extends over 13 amino acids. The CDR3 sequence is CASRDSHNSPLHF. The CDR3 DNA sequence: TGTGCCAGCCGGGACAGCCATAATTCACCCCTCCACTTT.

The chain uses TRBV19 and TRBJ1-4; 7 bases map to TRBD1. J gave up 9 bases and V 6 bases, and 13 bases lay outside the gene matches. CDR1 is LNHDA and CDR2 is SQIVND in the germline V gene (reference sequence). The CDR3 spans 15 residues. The CDR3 DNA follows: TGTGCCAGTAGCGCCCAGGCAGGGGGAATTCAAAAACTGTTTTTT. It encodes CASSAQAGGIQKLFF.

The chain recombines TRBV5-4 with TRBJ2-2; 7 nucleotides line up with TRBD2. There are 14 residues in the CDR3. Per germline, CDR1 SGHNT and CDR2 YYREEE (reference sequence). V trimming: 5 bases; J trimming: 1 base; junction bases outside the gene matches: 2. The CDR3 region has the DNA TGTGCCAGCAGGGGGGGGTGGAACACCGGGGAGCTGTTTTTT. Protein sequence: CASRGGWNTGELFF. Drawing the rest from reference TRBV5-4 and TRBJ2-2, the complete variable domain is ETGVTQSPTHLIKTRGQQVTLRCSSQSGHNTVSWYQQALGQGPQFIFQYYREEENGRGNFPPRFSGLQFPNYSSELNVNALELDDSALYLCASRGGWNTGELFFGEGSRLTVL.